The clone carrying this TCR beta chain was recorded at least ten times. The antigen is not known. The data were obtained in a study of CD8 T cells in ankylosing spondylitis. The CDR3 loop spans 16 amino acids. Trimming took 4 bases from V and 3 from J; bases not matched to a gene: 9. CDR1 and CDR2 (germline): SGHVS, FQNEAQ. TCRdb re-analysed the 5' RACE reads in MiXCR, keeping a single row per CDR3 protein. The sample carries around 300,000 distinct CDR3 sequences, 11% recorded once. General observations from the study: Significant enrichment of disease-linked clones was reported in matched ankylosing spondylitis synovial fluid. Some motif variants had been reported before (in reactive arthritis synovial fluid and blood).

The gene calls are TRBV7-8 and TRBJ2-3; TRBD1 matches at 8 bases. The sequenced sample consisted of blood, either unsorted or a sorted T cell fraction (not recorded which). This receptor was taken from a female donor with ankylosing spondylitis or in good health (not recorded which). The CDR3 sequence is CASSSRTGSGTDTQYF. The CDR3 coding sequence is TGTGCCAGCAGCTCGCGGACAGGGTCGGGGACAGATACGCAGTATTTT. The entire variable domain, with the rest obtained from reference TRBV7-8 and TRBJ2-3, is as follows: GAGVSQSPRYKVAKRGQDVALRCDPISGHVSLFWYQQALGQGPEFLTYFQNEAQLDKSGLPSDRFFAERPEGSVSTLKIQRTQQEDSAVYLCASSSRTGSGTDTQYFGPGTRLTVL.